The 15 T cell receptor beta chains listed next were all sequenced from one sample in a study of T cell changes during pregnancy in multiple sclerosis. TCRdb's copy holds only in-frame clones and misses some; the assay was immunoSEQ multiplex PCR. The sample has around 67,000 clones; roughly 90% are singletons. The sequences come from peripheral blood, collected after pregnancy. All receptors come from a female donor in good health, enrolled as a control in a pregnancy study.

The V call is TRBV19, the J call TRBJ2-2, with TRBD1 matching 7 bases. Germline lookup yields CDR1 LNHDA and CDR2 SQIVND (reference sequence). V was pared by 1 base and J by 5 bases, with 7 bases of the junction left unmatched. The CDR3 extends over 16 amino acids. CDR3 nucleotides: TGTGCCAGTAGTATAGGTATCAGGGGGTTGACCGGGGAGCTGTTTTTT. This sequence encodes CASSIGIRGLTGELFF. The full variable domain, in which reference TRBV19 and TRBJ2-2 provide the parts outside the CDR3, is DGGITQSPKYLFRKEGQNVTLSCEQNLNHDAMYWYRQDPGQGLRLIYYSQIVNDFQKGDIAEGYSVSREKKESFPLTVTSAQKNPTAFYLCASSIGIRGLTGELFFGEGSRLTVL.

This chain joins TRBV5-4 and TRBJ2-2, with 7 bases matching TRBD2. V gave up 3 bases and J gave up 5 bases; unmatched junction bases: 13. Germline V gives CDR1 SGHNT, CDR2 YYREEE (reference sequence). This CDR3 region has 17 residues. The CDR3 protein is CASSWEGYGAGTGELFF. In DNA, the CDR3 is TGTGCCAGCAGCTGGGAGGGATACGGGGCGGGAACCGGGGAGCTGTTTTTT.

This chain uses TRBV5-1 with TRBJ1-1; D unclear. This CDR3 region has 13 residues. Germline V gene data show CDR1 as SGHRS and CDR2 as YFSETQ. Deletions cut 7 bases from V and 4 bases from J, with 14 bases between. The CDR3 sequence is CASATVGGTEAFF. In DNA, the CDR3 is TGCGCCAGCGCCACTGTGGGAGGCACTGAAGCTTTCTTT.

The V gene is TRBV4-2, the J gene TRBJ2-3; 7 nucleotides line up with TRBD1. CDR3 length: 15 residues. V shed 4 bases, J shed 2 bases, and the junction held 6 bases outside the gene matches. Per the germline V gene, CDR1 is LGHNA and CDR2 is YNFKEQ. CDR3 region: CASSPRQGNTDTQYF. The DNA for the CDR3 is TGTGCCAGCAGCCCTAGACAGGGTAACACAGATACGCAGTATTTT.

The chain is built from TRBV10-3 and TRBJ2-1; 12 bases fit TRBD2. V lost 11 bases to trimming and J lost 0 bases; unmatched junction nucleotides: 8. CDR1 is ENHRY and CDR2 is SYGVKD in the germline V gene. The CDR3 is 16 amino acids. The CDR3 loop is CAVAGLAGSSYNEQFF. DNA of the CDR3: TGTGCCGTCGCTGGACTAGCGGGGAGCTCCTACAATGAGCAGTTCTTC.

The chain uses TRBV5-6 and TRBJ1-1, with D perhaps matching TRBD1 (5 bases). The CDR3 sequence is 13 residues long. Germline CDR1 SGHDT, CDR2 YYEEEE. V gave up 3 bases and J gave up 6 bases, with 12 bases separating them. The CDR3 region has the DNA TGTGCCAGCAGCTGGGGGGGTACACCTGAAGCTTTCTTT. It yields the protein CASSWGGTPEAFF.

This chain uses TRBV10-1 with TRBJ2-1, with D perhaps matching TRBD1 or TRBD2 (9 bases each). Trimming took off 7 bases at V and 0 bases at J, with 34 bases between the two ends. Germline lookup yields CDR1 WNHNN and CDR2 SYGVQD (reference sequence). The CDR3 is 22 residues long. For the CDR3, the DNA is TGCGCCAGCATCTACCGGGACAGGGTATCTAGAGCGGGGGGTAACTCCTACAATGAGCAGTTCTTC. This gives the protein CASIYRDRVSRAGGNSYNEQFF.

This chain connects TRBV6-1 to TRBJ2-7, with TRBD1 matching 9 bases. CDR3 length equals 20 residues. Per germline, CDR1 MNHNS and CDR2 SASEGT. The trim removed 4 bases at V and 4 bases at J, leaving 23 bases unmatched. CDR3 bases: TGTGCCAGCAGTGTCAGTACCTACGAGGGACCGGGACAGGGAGTTTACGAGCAGTACTTC. It translates to CASSVSTYEGPGQGVYEQYF.

This clone was counted a single time. The sample contains more than one DNA sequence encoding this CDR3. The V gene is TRBV9, the J gene TRBJ2-5; D is unresolved. There are 14 residues in the CDR3. The germline V gene encodes CDR1 SGDLS and CDR2 YYNGEE. V was shortened by 0 bases and J by 1 base, with 7 bases between the two germline ends. In DNA form, the CDR3 reads TGTGCCAGCAGCGTAGGTACAGTCCAAGAGACCCAGTACTTC. Translation: CASSVGTVQETQYF.

The chain recombines TRBV30 with TRBJ1-5; 8 nucleotides line up with TRBD1. Germline V lookup: CDR1 GTSNPN, CDR2 SVGIG (reference sequence). With 0 bases clipped from V and 7 bases from J, the junction kept 8 bases outside the gene matches. The CDR3 has 15 amino acids. CDR3: CAWSVWDRSKQPQHF. DNA for the CDR3: TGTGCCTGGAGTGTTTGGGACAGGTCGAAACAGCCCCAGCATTTT.

This chain connects TRBV6-1 to TRBJ2-7, with a weak D call TRBD2 (5 bases). V was pared by 3 bases and J by 3 bases, with 12 bases between. From germline, CDR1 is MNHNS and CDR2 SASEGT. The CDR3 spans 14 residues. The CDR3, as DNA: TGTGCCAGCAGTGACCGGGGAGACTACTACGAGCAGTACTTC. It specifies CASSDRGDYYEQYF.

The rearrangement links TRBV30 to TRBJ1-2, with D possibly matching TRBD1 (6 bases). The CDR3 spans 15 residues. V was cut by 0 bases and J by 4 bases, with 15 bases left in between. Germline V lookup: CDR1 GTSNPN, CDR2 SVGIG (reference sequence). The CDR3 DNA follows: TGTGCCTGGAGTGTAGGTCAGGGGAAGGGCTATGGCTACACCTTC. Translated, it gives CAWSVGQGKGYGYTF.

V and J are TRBV30 and TRBJ2-5; D gene ambiguous. The CDR3 is 12 residues long. The V end lost 3 bases, the J end lost 4 bases, and 9 bases lay between the germline ends. Germline V gene sequence: CDR1 GTSNPN, CDR2 SVGIG (reference sequence). CDR3 sequence reads: CAWSAGRETQYF. In DNA, the CDR3 is TGTGCCTGGAGCGCCGGTAGAGAGACCCAGTACTTC.

V usage is TRBV4-3 and J usage is TRBJ2-7; no clear D gene. V lost 1 base and J lost 3, with 13 bases in between. Per germline, CDR1 LGHNA and CDR2 YSLEER. The CDR3 covers 15 residues. The CDR3 sequence is CASSQALETHYEQYF. The CDR3 nucleotides read TGCGCCAGCAGCCAAGCGCTGGAGACCCACTACGAGCAGTACTTC.

V gene TRBV30 combines with J gene TRBJ1-1, with no clear D. The CDR3 extends over 12 amino acids. Germline CDR1 reads GTSNPN; CDR2 reads SVGIG (reference sequence). V lost 3 bases and J lost 7, with 12 bases in between. This chain's CDR3 is CAWRRERGEAFF. The CDR3 DNA is TGTGCCTGGAGAAGGGAGCGGGGTGAAGCTTTCTTT.